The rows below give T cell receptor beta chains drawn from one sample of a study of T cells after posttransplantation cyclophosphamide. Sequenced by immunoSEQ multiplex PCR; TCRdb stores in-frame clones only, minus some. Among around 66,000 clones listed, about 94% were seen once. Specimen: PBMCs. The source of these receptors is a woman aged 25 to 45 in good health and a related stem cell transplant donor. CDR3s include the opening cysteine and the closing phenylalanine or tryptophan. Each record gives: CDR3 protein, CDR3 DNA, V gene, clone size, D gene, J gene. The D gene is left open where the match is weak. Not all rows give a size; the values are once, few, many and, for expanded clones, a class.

CDR3: CASSLGQAAYGYTF
DNA: TGTGCCAGCAGCTTGGGGCAGGCGGCCTATGGCTACACCTTC
V: TRBV5-5
size: .
D: .
J: TRBJ1-2

CDR3: CASSLGRSPRRNTQYF
DNA: TGTGCCAGCAGCTTAGGGCGATCCCCACGACGGAATACGCAGTATTTT
V: TRBV7-2
size: .
D: .
J: TRBJ2-3

CDR3: CASSPQGTEAFF
DNA: TGTGCCAGCTCACCACAGGGCACTGAAGCTTTCTTT
V: TRBV18
size: .
D: .
J: TRBJ1-1

CDR3: CSARLDYGYTF
DNA: TGCAGTGCTAGACTGGACTATGGCTACACCTTC
V: TRBV20-1
size: .
D: .
J: TRBJ1-2

CDR3: CASSMEGQKNEKLFF
DNA: TGTGCCAGTAGTATGGAGGGACAGAAAAATGAAAAACTGTTTTTT
V: TRBV19
size: .
D: TRBD1
J: TRBJ1-4

CDR3: CASSLWAAWNTGELFF
DNA: TGTGCCAGCAGCTTATGGGCAGCCTGGAACACCGGGGAGCTGTTTTTT
V: TRBV7-2
size: .
D: .
J: TRBJ2-2

CDR3: CASSPRDSLNSPLHF
DNA: TGTGCCAGCAGCCCCCGGGACAGTCTTAATTCACCCCTCCACTTT
V: TRBV4-2
size: .
D: TRBD1
J: TRBJ1-6

CDR3: CASSSSRGGYEQYF
DNA: TGTGCCAGCAGCTCAAGCCGGGGGGGTTACGAGCAGTACTTC
V: TRBV7-9
size: .
D: TRBD2
J: TRBJ2-7

CDR3: CATSRDWQPQHF
DNA: TGTGCCACCAGCAGAGATTGGCAGCCCCAGCATTTT
V: TRBV15
size: .
D: .
J: TRBJ1-5

CDR3: CASSLAWSDRENEKLFF
DNA: TGTGCCAGCAGCTTAGCCTGGTCGGACAGAGAAAATGAAAAACTGTTTTTT
V: TRBV11-2
size: .
D: .
J: TRBJ1-4

CDR3: CASSFLVSNPYNEQFF
DNA: TGCGCCAGCAGCTTTCTGGTGTCGAACCCCTACAATGAGCAGTTCTTC
V: TRBV5-1
size: .
D: .
J: TRBJ2-1

CDR3: CSVQGDTGELFF
DNA: TGCAGCGTACAGGGTGACACCGGGGAGCTGTTTTTT
V: TRBV29-1
size: .
D: .
J: TRBJ2-2

CDR3: CASSSTGVGYGYTF
DNA: TGTGCCAGCAGCTCAACAGGGGTAGGGTATGGCTACACCTTC
V: TRBV5-4
size: .
D: TRBD1
J: TRBJ1-2

CDR3: CASSLEGTATEAFF
DNA: TGCGCCAGCAGCTTGGAGGGAACAGCCACTGAAGCTTTCTTT
V: TRBV5-1
size: .
D: .
J: TRBJ1-1

CDR3: CASSPDLEKLFF
DNA: TGTGCCAGCTCACCCGATCTTGAAAAACTGTTTTTT
V: TRBV18
size: .
D: .
J: TRBJ1-4

CDR3: CASSQPLGGKRFSYGYTF
DNA: TGTGCCAGCAGCCAACCTCTTGGCGGGAAGAGGTTTAGCTATGGCTACACCTTC
V: TRBV7-2
size: .
D: .
J: TRBJ1-2

CDR3: CASSQEGGGASYEQYF
DNA: TGCGCCAGCAGCCAAGAGGGGGGAGGGGCTTCCTACGAGCAGTACTTC
V: TRBV5-1
size: .
D: .
J: TRBJ2-7

CDR3: CASSGEAPYSGNTIYF
DNA: TGTGCCAGCAGTGGAGAGGCCCCATACTCTGGAAACACCATATATTTT
V: TRBV6-1
size: .
D: .
J: TRBJ1-3

CDR3: CASTGTRNIQYF
DNA: TGTGCCAGCACCGGGACTCGGAACATTCAGTACTTC
V: TRBV6-1
size: .
D: .
J: TRBJ2-4

CDR3: CASSPSGTPYGYTF
DNA: TGTGCCAGCTCACCCTCAGGGACACCCTATGGCTACACCTTC
V: TRBV18
size: few
D: .
J: TRBJ1-2

CDR3: CASSLFRSYEQYF
DNA: TGTGCCAGCAGCTTGTTCCGCTCCTACGAGCAGTACTTC
V: TRBV7-2
size: .
D: .
J: TRBJ2-7

CDR3: CASSPPGLNTEAFF
DNA: TGTGCCAGCTCACCTCCGGGCCTGAACACTGAAGCTTTCTTT
V: TRBV18
size: once
D: .
J: TRBJ1-1

CDR3: CAWSVLAGVTDTQYF
DNA: TGTGCCTGGAGTGTACTGGCGGGGGTTACAGATACGCAGTATTTT
V: TRBV30
size: .
D: TRBD2
J: TRBJ2-3

CDR3: CASSQGSRTADTQYF
DNA: TGCGCCAGCAGCCAAGGTAGCAGAACGGCAGATACGCAGTATTTT
V: TRBV4-1
size: .
D: .
J: TRBJ2-3

CDR3: CASIPRAKPRLYSNQPQHF
DNA: TGCGCCAGCATTCCCAGGGCTAAACCCCGATTGTATAGCAATCAGCCCCAGCATTTT
V: TRBV5-1
size: .
D: .
J: TRBJ1-5

CDR3: CASSVTGGGWEKLFF
DNA: TGTGCCAGCAGCGTTACAGGGGGCGGCTGGGAAAAACTGTTTTTT
V: TRBV7-2
size: .
D: TRBD1
J: TRBJ1-4